This TCR beta chain was captured by sequencing in a study of T cells in tumors after PD-1 blockade. CDR1 SEHNR and CDR2 FQNEAQ come from the germline V gene (reference sequence). The CDR3 sequence is 14 residues long. The ends lost 7 bases at V and 5 bases at J; junction bases unmatched: 8. This clone was recorded a few times. Assay: immunoSEQ multiplex PCR; the TCRdb copy retains only in-frame clones and omits some. This table has 60,000 to 75,000 clones, around 72% appearing once. The receptor was isolated from a human donor with basal cell carcinoma. The sample in question was PBMCs, obtained after anti-PD-1 treatment. The V call is TRBV7-9, the J call TRBJ2-7; 10 positions agree with TRBD1. CDR3 bases: TGTGCCAGCACCCCGACAGGGGGCCGCGACGAGCAGTACTTC. This sequence encodes CASTPTGGRDEQYF.